These T cell receptor beta chains were read from a single sample in a study of identical twins. TCRdb reanalysed the 5' RACE reads using MiXCR and keeps one entry per CDR3 protein. In the table there are about 250,000 distinct CDR3 sequences, more than 13% of which are singletons. The sample comprised memory (CD45RO+) T cells sorted from blood. These receptors were collected from a woman between 18 and 29 years old in good health. Both conserved end residues are part of each CDR3. Each record gives: clone size, V gene, D gene, J gene, CDR3 protein, CDR3 DNA. A D gene is named only where the DNA matches it firmly. Clone size is given for some rows only: seen once, a few or many times, or a class if the clone is expanded.

size: -
V: TRBV20-1
D: TRBD2
J: TRBJ2-5
CDR3: CSAPKSGGRTETQYF
DNA: TGCAGTGCCCCAAAGTCGGGGGGTAGGACGGAGACCCAGTACTTC

size: few
V: TRBV7-6
D: -
J: TRBJ2-5
CDR3: CASSLEADLETQYF
DNA: TGTGCCAGCAGCTTAGAGGCCGACTTAGAGACCCAGTACTTC

size: few
V: TRBV12-3/TRBV12-4
D: TRBD1
J: TRBJ2-3
CDR3: CASSTGVNTQYF
DNA: TGTGCCAGCAGCACAGGGGTCAATACGCAGTATTTT

size: few
V: TRBV13
D: -
J: TRBJ2-7
CDR3: CASSSRGDEYEQYF
DNA: TGTGCCAGCAGCTCCCGAGGGGACGAGTACGAGCAGTACTTC

size: -
V: TRBV20-1
D: TRBD1
J: TRBJ1-5
CDR3: CSARAGGAEQPQHF
DNA: TGCAGTGCTAGAGCAGGGGGGGCAGAACAGCCCCAGCATTTT

size: few
V: TRBV28
D: TRBD2
J: TRBJ2-2
CDR3: CASSSGGKWTGELFF
DNA: TGTGCCAGCAGTTCGGGGGGGAAGTGGACCGGGGAGCTGTTTTTT

size: -
V: TRBV7-6
D: -
J: TRBJ2-1
CDR3: CASSSGLRYNEQFF
DNA: TGTGCCAGCTCGTCGGGGTTACGGTACAATGAGCAGTTCTTC

size: few
V: TRBV12-5
D: -
J: TRBJ2-2
CDR3: CASGLVFPGELFF
DNA: TGTGCTAGTGGTTTGGTATTTCCCGGGGAGCTGTTTTTT

size: -
V: TRBV10-3
D: -
J: TRBJ1-1
CDR3: CAISESGQPYTEAFF
DNA: TGTGCCATCAGTGAGTCGGGCCAGCCTTACACTGAAGCTTTCTTT

size: -
V: TRBV3-1
D: -
J: TRBJ1-2
CDR3: CASSFGARGYTF
DNA: TGTGCCAGCAGCTTTGGGGCCCGTGGCTACACCTTC

size: few
V: TRBV2
D: -
J: TRBJ2-2
CDR3: CASSFSAGTNTGELFF
DNA: TGTGCCAGCAGCTTCTCGGCCGGGACCAACACCGGGGAGCTGTTTTTT

size: few
V: TRBV20-1
D: TRBD1
J: TRBJ1-5
CDR3: CSAWDRGNQPQHF
DNA: TGCAGTGCCTGGGACAGGGGGAATCAGCCCCAGCATTTT

size: -
V: TRBV7-9
D: -
J: TRBJ1-1
CDR3: CASSPQTVPGTEAFF
DNA: TGTGCCAGCAGCCCCCAAACAGTCCCGGGCACTGAAGCTTTCTTT

size: -
V: TRBV7-2
D: TRBD2
J: TRBJ2-1
CDR3: CASSLWGGRAYNEQFF
DNA: TGTGCCAGCAGCTTATGGGGCGGGAGGGCCTACAATGAGCAGTTCTTC

size: -
V: TRBV7-2
D: TRBD2
J: TRBJ2-7
CDR3: CASSVYSGTEQYF
DNA: TGTGCCAGCAGCGTCTATAGCGGGACTGAGCAGTACTTC

size: many
V: TRBV4-3
D: -
J: TRBJ1-2
CDR3: CASSPYGEGIYGYTF
DNA: TGCGCCAGCAGCCCTTACGGAGAGGGTATCTATGGCTACACCTTC

size: few
V: TRBV6-6
D: -
J: TRBJ2-2
CDR3: CASSSKSAGELFF
DNA: TGTGCCAGCAGTTCCAAATCGGCCGGGGAGCTGTTTTTT

size: -
V: TRBV20-1
D: TRBD1
J: TRBJ1-6
CDR3: CSARDRGTGRLNSPLHF
DNA: TGCAGTGCTAGAGATCGGGGGACAGGTCGTCTTAATTCACCCCTCCACTTT

size: -
V: TRBV29-1
D: -
J: TRBJ1-2
CDR3: CSAGESYGYTF
DNA: TGCAGCGCAGGGGAAAGCTATGGCTACACCTTC